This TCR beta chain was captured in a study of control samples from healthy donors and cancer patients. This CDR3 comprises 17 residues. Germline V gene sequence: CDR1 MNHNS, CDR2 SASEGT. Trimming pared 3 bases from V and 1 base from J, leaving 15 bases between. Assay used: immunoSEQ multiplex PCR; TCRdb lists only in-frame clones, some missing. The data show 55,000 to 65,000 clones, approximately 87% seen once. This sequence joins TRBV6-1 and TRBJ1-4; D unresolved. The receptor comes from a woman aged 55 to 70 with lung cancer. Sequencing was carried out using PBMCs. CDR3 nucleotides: TGTGCCAGCAGTGATCTAAGAGGTTTGCGAACTAATGAAAAACTGTTTTTT. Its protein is CASSDLRGLRTNEKLFF.